The 18 T cell receptor beta chains presented below share a single source sample, sequenced in a study of control samples from healthy donors and cancer patients. Sequencing was performed with immunoSEQ multiplex PCR; in TCRdb, only in-frame clones are kept and a portion is missing. The top ten clones hold less than 8.5% of a sample with 70,000 to 100,000 clones, 85% to 90% of them seen once. The source material was blood. The source of these receptors is a woman aged 55-70 years in good health.

The rearrangement uses TRBV5-1 and TRBJ2-2; 10 nucleotides line up with TRBD1. CDR1 and CDR2 (germline): SGHRS, YFSETQ. The CDR3 length is 17 residues. The J segment lost 0 bases and the V segment lost 4 bases, leaving 6 bases of the junction unmatched. CDR3 amino acids: CASSQAGQGSNTGELFF. Here the CDR3 DNA reads TGCGCCAGCAGCCAAGCGGGACAGGGGTCGAACACCGGGGAGCTGTTTTTT.

The chain recombines TRBV3-1 (or the pseudogene TRBV3-2) with TRBJ1-2; 7 bases map to TRBD1. V dropped 2 bases and J dropped 3; count of bases not matched to a gene: 6. Germline V gives CDR1 LGHDT, CDR2 YNNKEL (reference sequence). The CDR3 runs to 15 residues. This CDR3 is CASSQIGQVHYGYTF. As DNA, the CDR3 is TGTGCCAGCAGCCAAATCGGACAGGTTCACTATGGCTACACCTTC.

The chain carries TRBV5-1 and TRBJ2-7, with D perhaps matching TRBD2 (5 bases). Germline assignment: CDR1 SGHRS and CDR2 YFSETQ. The CDR3 sequence is 14 residues long. Trimming removed 0 bases at V and 0 bases at J, with 7 bases between. The DNA of the CDR3 is TGCGCCAGCAGCTTGGAAGGGAGCTCCTACGAGCAGTACTTC. Amino acid sequence: CASSLEGSSYEQYF. The complete variable domain, with remaining parts taken from reference TRBV5-1 and TRBJ2-7, reads KAGVTQTPRYLIKTRGQQVTLSCSPISGHRSVSWYQQTPGQGLQFLFEYFSETQRNKGNFPGRFSGRQFSNSRSEMNVSTLELGDSALYLCASSLEGSSYEQYFGPGTRLTVT.

Comment on this clone: Other DNA variants within this sample encode the same CDR3. The chain recombines TRBV28 with TRBJ1-1; weak D call: TRBD1 (6 bases). The ends were cut back, 2 bases at V and 2 bases at J, with 9 bases in the middle. This CDR3 is built from 14 residues. Germline loops: CDR1 MDHEN, CDR2 SYDVKM. CDR3 nucleotide sequence: TGTGCCAGCAGTTTAGGGGGGGCAAACACTGAAGCTTTCTTT. Translated, it gives CASSLGGANTEAFF.

The chain employs TRBV28 and TRBJ1-4, with D possibly matching TRBD1 (5 bases). Germline values: CDR1 MDHEN, CDR2 SYDVKM. The length of the CDR3 is 17 residues. With 2 bases removed from V and 0 bases from J, the gap between germline ends came to 13 bases. The CDR3 nucleotides are TGTGCCAGCAGTTTAGCAGGGCTCAATCCAACTAATGAAAAACTGTTTTTT. It yields the protein CASSLAGLNPTNEKLFF.

In DNA form, the CDR3 reads TGTGCCAGCAGCGTAGCTCTTCAAGCGGGGGGTGGTAATGAGCAGTTCTTC. The encoded protein is CASSVALQAGGGNEQFF. The chain employs TRBV9 and TRBJ2-1; the match to TRBD2 covers 9 bases. J was trimmed by 7 bases and V by 0 bases; bases with no gene match: 11. Germline V gives CDR1 SGDLS, CDR2 YYNGEE. This CDR3 has 17 amino acids.

The chain joins TRBV7-9 to TRBJ2-1; 8 bases match TRBD2. The CDR3 runs 14 residues. Germline assignment: CDR1 SEHNR and CDR2 FQNEAQ (reference sequence). V gave up 7 bases and J gave up 6 bases; unmatched junction bases: 8. CDR3 DNA: TGTGCCAGCAACCTAGCGGGTTCGAGCAATGAGCAGTTCTTC. The encoded protein is CASNLAGSSNEQFF.

V and J are TRBV28 and TRBJ1-4, with D tentatively TRBD1 (5 bases). Between the trimmed V and J ends, which lost 1 base and 7 bases, there was a span of 13 bases. The CDR3 totals 15 residues. CDR1 and CDR2 (germline): MDHEN, SYDVKM. CDR3 nucleotides: TGTGCCAGCAGTTTATCCAGAGGGGAAGGTGAAAAACTGTTTTTT. Its protein product is CASSLSRGEGEKLFF.

V usage is TRBV5-1 and J usage is TRBJ1-1; TRBD1 aligns across 9 bases. Losses at the gene ends were 2 bases for V and 4 bases for J; bases not matched to a gene: 6. The CDR3 consists of 15 residues. Looked up from germline, CDR1 is SGHRS and CDR2 is YFSETQ. CDR3 DNA: TGCGCCAGCAGCTTTCGGGACAGGGTCGGCACTGAAGCTTTCTTT. Protein: CASSFRDRVGTEAFF.

The chain combines TRBV9 with TRBJ2-2, with TRBD1 as a possible D gene (8 bases). This CDR3 has 15 amino acids. Trimming pared 3 bases from V and 7 bases from J, leaving 16 bases between. Germline-derived CDR1 and CDR2 are SGDLS and YYNGEE. The CDR3 DNA follows: TGTGCCAGCAGCGGTAACAGGGGGGGAAACGGGGAGCTGTTTTTT. Amino acid sequence: CASSGNRGGNGELFF.

The rearrangement joins TRBV28 to TRBJ1-4; no clear D gene. Trimming took off 5 bases at V and 7 bases at J, with 17 bases between the two ends. The CDR3 is made up of 15 amino acids. Looked up from germline, CDR1 is MDHEN and CDR2 is SYDVKM. The CDR3 DNA reads as TGTGCCAGCAGTGTACCGGGTTCTGCAAGTGAAAAACTGTTTTTT. This sequence encodes CASSVPGSASEKLFF.

This clone came up once. The chain joins TRBV5-1 to TRBJ2-5; 8 bases match TRBD2. Germline values: CDR1 SGHRS, CDR2 YFSETQ. This CDR3 has 13 amino acids. The ends lost 2 bases at V and 3 bases at J; junction bases unmatched: 0. CDR3 loop: CASSFSGEETQYF. For the CDR3, the DNA is TGCGCCAGCAGCTTTAGCGGGGAAGAGACCCAGTACTTC.

The chain uses TRBV27 and TRBJ1-1; possible D gene TRBD1, 6 bases. V gave up 3 bases and J gave up 5 bases, with 19 bases separating them. Germline values: CDR1 MNHEY, CDR2 SMNVEV (reference sequence). There are 16 residues in the CDR3. The CDR3, as DNA: TGTGCCAGCAGTTTGGGGACACAAATCGAAAGGACTGAAGCTTTCTTT. Protein sequence: CASSLGTQIERTEAFF.

The chain combines TRBV14 with TRBJ2-7; D is undetermined. This CDR3 comprises 12 residues. The V end lost 2 bases, the J end lost 4 bases, and 6 bases lay between the germline ends. Germline CDR1 is SGHDN and CDR2 is FVKESK. The CDR3 DNA sequence: TGTGCCAGCAGCCAAAGTTATTACGAGCAGTACTTC. This encodes CASSQSYYEQYF.

V and J are TRBV6-5 and TRBJ2-7; no clear D gene. V gave up 5 bases and J gave up 1 base, with 9 bases separating them. The CDR3 contains 13 residues. In germline, CDR1 is MNHEY, CDR2 SVGAGI. CDR3 sequence (DNA): TGTGCCAGCAGTATTACGGGTTCCTACGAGCAGTACTTC. This gives the protein CASSITGSYEQYF.

The chain uses TRBV5-1 and TRBJ1-1; D remains ambiguous. The CDR3 contains 14 residues. Per germline, CDR1 SGHRS and CDR2 YFSETQ. Trimming cost V 0 bases and J 3 bases, with 9 bases left between them. The CDR3 spells CASSLVAGDTEAFF. Here the CDR3 DNA reads TGCGCCAGCAGCTTGGTGGCAGGTGACACTGAAGCTTTCTTT.

The chain joins TRBV19 to TRBJ1-2, with 9 bases that match TRBD1. Germline values: CDR1 LNHDA, CDR2 SQIVND (reference sequence). The ends lost 6 bases at V and 2 bases at J; junction bases unmatched: 13. The CDR3 totals 17 residues. DNA for the CDR3: TGTGCCAGTAGACTAACAGGGGGCATTGGGGCCAACTATGGCTACACCTTC. It translates to CASRLTGGIGANYGYTF. Based on the CDR3 plus reference TRBV19 and TRBJ1-2, the full variable domain is DGGITQSPKYLFRKEGQNVTLSCEQNLNHDAMYWYRQDPGQGLRLIYYSQIVNDFQKGDIAEGYSVSREKKESFPLTVTSAQKNPTAFYLCASRLTGGIGANYGYTFGSGTRLTVV.

This sequence joins TRBV28 and TRBJ2-2, with 15 bases that match TRBD2. The CDR3 length is 19 residues. The V gene's germline CDR1 is MDHEN and CDR2 SYDVKM. V was clipped by 7 bases and J by 2 bases; unmatched bases: 11. Written as DNA, the CDR3 is TGTGCCAGCACCCCGGCCAGGGGACTAGCGGGGGGTAACACCGGGGAGCTGTTTTTT. Translated, it gives CASTPARGLAGGNTGELFF.